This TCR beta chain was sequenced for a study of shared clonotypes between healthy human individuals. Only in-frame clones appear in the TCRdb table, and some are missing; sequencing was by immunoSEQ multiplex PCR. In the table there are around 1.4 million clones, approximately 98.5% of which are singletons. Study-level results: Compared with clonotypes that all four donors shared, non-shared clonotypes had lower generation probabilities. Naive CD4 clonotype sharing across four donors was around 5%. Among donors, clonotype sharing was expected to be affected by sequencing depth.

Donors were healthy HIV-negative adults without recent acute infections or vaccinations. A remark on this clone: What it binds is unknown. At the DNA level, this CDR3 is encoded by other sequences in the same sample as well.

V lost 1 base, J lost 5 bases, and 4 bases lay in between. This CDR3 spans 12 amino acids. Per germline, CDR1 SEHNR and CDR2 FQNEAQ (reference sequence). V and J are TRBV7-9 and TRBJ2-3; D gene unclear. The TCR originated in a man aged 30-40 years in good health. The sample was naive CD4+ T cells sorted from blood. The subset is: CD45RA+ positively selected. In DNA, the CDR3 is TGTGCCAGCAGCTTAGTTGGAGATACGCAGTATTTT. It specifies CASSLVGDTQYF.